These T cell receptor beta chains were read from a single sample in a study of blood T cells in healthy people across ages. TCRdb processed the 5' RACE reads anew with MiXCR; each CDR3 protein has one entry. Of 1.5 million to 2 million distinct CDR3 sequences in the sample, around half were seen once. Sequencing was carried out using blood. The receptors stem from a woman in her forties in good health. Each CDR3 is given with its conserved first and last residue. The order of the fields is D gene, J gene, clone size, V gene, CDR3 protein, CDR3 DNA. The D gene is left open where the match is weak. Not all rows give a size; the values are once, few, many and, for expanded clones, a class.

>-|TRBJ2-5|few|TRBV3-1
CASSQVSAGGAQYF
TGTGCCAGCAGCCAAGTTTCCGCTGGTGGAGCCCAGTACTTC
>-|TRBJ2-5|-|TRBV20-1
CSARVMGKPGLQETQYF
TGCAGTGCTAGGGTGATGGGAAAACCGGGACTGCAAGAGACCCAGTACTTC
>-|TRBJ2-5|few|TRBV5-1
CASSLGGSRGQETQYF
TGCGCCAGCAGCTTGGGGGGCTCGCGGGGCCAAGAGACCCAGTACTTC
>TRBD1|TRBJ2-7|-|TRBV2
CASSEISRGRGYEQYF
TGTGCCAGCAGTGAAATTTCGAGGGGGCGCGGATACGAGCAGTACTTC
>-|TRBJ1-2|-|TRBV29-1
CSVYGEPSNYGYTF
TGCAGCGTTTACGGGGAGCCCAGTAACTATGGCTACACCTTC
>TRBD1|TRBJ2-1|-|TRBV11-2
CASSQGSGGYEQFF
TGTGCCAGCAGCCAGGGGTCAGGGGGCTATGAGCAGTTCTTC
>TRBD2|TRBJ2-1|-|TRBV6-1
CASFYGPSGGDEQFF
TGTGCCAGCTTTTACGGGCCCTCGGGGGGGGATGAGCAGTTCTTC
>-|TRBJ2-5|many|TRBV29-1
CSVAREETQYF
TGCAGCGTTGCCAGGGAAGAGACCCAGTACTTC
>TRBD1|TRBJ2-7|-|TRBV6-6
CASSPRDRRNYEQYF
TGTGCCAGCAGCCCCCGGGACAGGAGAAACTACGAGCAGTACTTC
>-|TRBJ2-7|-|TRBV3-1
CASSQEKASAVCEQYF
TGTGCCAGCAGCCAAGAGAAGGCTAGCGCAGTCTGCGAGCAGTACTTC
>-|TRBJ1-4|-|TRBV7-2
CASSLRQNNEKLFF
TGTGCCAGCAGCTTAAGGCAGAATAATGAAAAACTGTTTTTT
>TRBD1|TRBJ2-3|-|TRBV3-1
CASSHVNRGRIDTQYF
TGTGCCAGCAGCCACGTTAACAGGGGGCGGATTGATACGCAGTATTTT
>TRBD1|TRBJ1-2|-|TRBV20-1
CSATAGGGGYGYTF
TGCAGTGCCACGGCAGGGGGCGGCGGCTATGGCTACACCTTC
>-|TRBJ1-5|-|TRBV28
CASSSPAGARGQPQHF
TGTGCCAGCAGTTCCCCGGCAGGGGCCCGGGGTCAGCCCCAGCATTTT
>TRBD1|TRBJ2-7|many|TRBV7-9
CASSLGTVAYEQYF
TGTGCCAGCAGCCTCGGGACAGTTGCTTACGAGCAGTACTTC
>-|TRBJ2-7|few|TRBV28
CASSWGPPWSPVSYEQYF
TGTGCCAGCAGTTGGGGGCCCCCGTGGTCCCCCGTCTCCTACGAGCAGTACTTC
>TRBD2|TRBJ2-3|-|TRBV6-2/TRBV6-3
CASKRGTSGNTQYF
TGTGCCAGCAAGAGGGGGACTAGCGGGAATACGCAGTATTTT
>-|TRBJ2-3|few|TRBV13
CATTRGGDTQYF
TGTGCCACCACACGAGGGGGAGATACGCAGTATTTT
>TRBD2|TRBJ2-5|-|TRBV9
CASSADSSGGSPRGTQYF
TGTGCCAGCAGCGCAGATTCTAGCGGGGGGTCCCCTCGAGGGACCCAGTACTTC
>TRBD1|TRBJ2-5|-|TRBV28
CASSLRQGISETQYF
TGTGCCAGCAGTTTAAGACAGGGAATCTCAGAGACCCAGTACTTC
>TRBD2|TRBJ2-5|-|TRBV12-3/TRBV12-4
CASSGPSGRPQETQYF
TGTGCCAGCAGTGGGCCTAGCGGGAGACCCCAAGAGACCCAGTACTTC
>TRBD2|TRBJ2-3|-|TRBV6-2/TRBV6-3
CASSYSAGGPQPDTQYF
TGTGCCAGCAGTTACTCGGCGGGGGGGCCCCAGCCAGATACGCAGTATTTT